This record covers a single T cell receptor beta chain. The sample holds many counts of this clonotype. The target of this receptor is not known. No base-level quality is on record; no much larger clone is a single base apart. The sample comes from a study of regulatory T cells in long-lasting Graves disease (dated by TCRdb to the early 2020s). The study in broad terms: To count as having persistent Graves' disease, a patient had to have received antithyroid drug treatment for over 5 years with TSH receptor autoantibodies remaining persistently positive. This study used TCR sequencing and RNA sequencing of peripheral blood to compare persistent Graves' disease patients against newly diagnosed Graves' disease patients. The study took place in China and was registered as a clinical trial. A total of roughly 35 samples were covered by TCR sequencing, comprising approximately 13 persistent and roughly 20 newly diagnosed Graves' disease patients. Antithyroid drugs had been taken for ten to twelve years on average by persistent Graves' disease patients in the clinical cohort.

The sample's time point label, in plain terms: persistent/refractory GD, antithyroid drugs over 5 years with positive TRAb. RNA was extracted from PBMCs in TRIzol for both TCR sequencing and RNA sequencing. The diagnosis of Graves' disease was made according to American Thyroid Association guidelines. The patients came from an endocrinology department in Xi'an, China. From each patient, approximately 10 milliliters of peripheral blood was collected into an EDTA anticoagulant tube. Ficoll Paque Plus density gradient separation was used to isolate PBMCs, and no further T cell sorting was done. RNA quality was checked with an Agilent 2100 Bioanalyzer and agarose gel, and concentration with a NanoDrop 2000. The library was built by means of multiplex PCR. The sample was run on an Illumina HiSeq 4000. To build TCR beta libraries, CDR3 regions were amplified by Arm-PCR using iRepertoire HTBI primers. PCR products were gel purified before sequencing. Processing in the source paper ran as follows. Across samples, 60 to 75 TRBV and 14 TRBJ segments were identified and used for gene usage analysis of CDR3 amino acid clonotypes. COPE and FqMerger were used to merge filtered high-quality paired reads into contigs. BLAST was used to align contigs to the IMGT TRBV, TRBD and TRBJ reference genes, and CDR3 was defined following IMGT. Clonotypes above 0.1% frequency were classified as highly expanded clones. Shannon entropy served as the measure of repertoire diversity, while the Gini coefficient captured V-J evenness. Public clonotypes were defined as clonotypes shared by more than one individual. TCRdb itself trimmed the public reads at Q25 with fastp, ran MiXCR and retained productive beta chains. Entries that share a CDR3 protein sequence are merged under the most common genes and DNA. In this record, the V and J calls reflect TCRdb's handling and not the investigators' own analysis. Here the sample has approximately 360,000 distinct CDR3 sequences; approximately 25% occur a single time. The ten most abundant clones make up under 35% of the sample.

For CDR1 and CDR2, the germline V gene lists SGHVS and FQNEAQ. V loses 0 bases, J loses 5 bases, and the germline ends lie 16 bases apart. The CDR3, from cysteine to phenylalanine, totals 16 residues. The only DNA kept is the CDR3, 48 bases in frame from the first base. Findings and caveats that apply to the study as a whole: Persistent disease showed preferential use of TRBV28, TRBJ1-2 and TRBJ2-5, whereas newly diagnosed disease favored TRBV20-1 and TRBJ2-1. Patients with persistent disease shared more public clonotypes (fewer than 3,000) than newly diagnosed patients did (about 1,000). Compared with newly diagnosed patients, patients with persistent Graves' disease had lower TCR Shannon entropy and fewer highly expanded clones, which suggests clonal expansion. Sequencing and analysis were limited to the TCR beta chain. Because the primary lesion, thyroid tissue, could not be accessed, the study looked at peripheral blood alone. As a limitation, the authors acknowledged that the small sample size may reduce accuracy.

This sample comprised peripheral blood mononuclear cells (PBMCs), obtained when the disease was refractory, from a patient treated with antithyroid drugs. This clonotype was sampled from a woman aged 40 to 49 with Graves disease. Donor details come from another sample of the same person, matched by shared clones. The receptor chain draws on TRBV7-8 and TRBJ2-5, with TRBD2 as a weak D call on 5 bases. At the DNA level, the sequence is TGTGCCAGCAGCTTAGCGGAGAGGGTTTTGCAGGAGACCCAGTACTTC. It translates to CASSLAERVLQETQYF.